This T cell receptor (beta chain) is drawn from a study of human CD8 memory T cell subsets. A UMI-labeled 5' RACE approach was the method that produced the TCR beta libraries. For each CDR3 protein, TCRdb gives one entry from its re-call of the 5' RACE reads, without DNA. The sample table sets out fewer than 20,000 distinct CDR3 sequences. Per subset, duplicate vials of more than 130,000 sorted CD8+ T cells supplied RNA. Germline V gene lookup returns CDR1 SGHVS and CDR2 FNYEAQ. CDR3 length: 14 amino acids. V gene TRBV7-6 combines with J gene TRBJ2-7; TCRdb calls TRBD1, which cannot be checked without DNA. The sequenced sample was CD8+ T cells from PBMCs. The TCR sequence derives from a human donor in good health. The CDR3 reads CASSQGGLGYEQYF.